The T cell receptor (beta chain) under discussion was sequenced for a study of blood T cell repertoires in COVID-19 (dated by TCRdb to 2018 to 2021). Regarding the complete study: Samples from collaborators originated in the United States, Italy and Spain and spanned both the acute and convalescent phases of COVID-19. The prospective study material was composed of cDNA or gDNA derived from T cells, B-cell-depleted T cells, or PBMCs. Subjects who had been exposed to COVID-19, were actively infected with it, or had recovered from it provided the deeply sampled blood TCRbeta repertoires that made up the dataset. The repertoires were released in a freely available public database intended as a resource for research on the immune response to SARS-CoV-2. The samples were drawn from two sources: the first 160 participants of the ongoing ImmuneRACE study, and 950 to 1,500 subjects contributed by 6 global collaborators. The sample metadata nearly always contained a de-identified subject ID, COVID-19 status, age in years and sex. HLA class I and class II types, where available, came from metadata supplied by the sample provider rather than from assay-based typing. Here is what the overall study found, with its caveats: Clinical and demographic metadata were provided uncurated, with the amount varying by source and participant.

The immunoSEQ Assay, a bias-controlled multiplex PCR, was used to amplify TCRbeta CDR3 regions from genomic DNA. In the original analysis: Within the assay, amplification of reference gene primers was used to estimate how many nucleated cells each sample contained. To quantify the absolute abundance of each unique TCRbeta CDR3 rearrangement, sequence reads were collapsed and filtered. For each sample, productive Simpson clonality was calculated by taking the square root of Simpson's diversity index across productive rearrangements. The immuneACCESS repertoire file appears here via TCRdb, limited to in-frame rearrangements. These files lack a portion of the clones; in checked studies, under half of the deficit traces to unresolved V genes, and the cause of the others is not known. V and J calls and clone size are copied from that table; D and trimming were computed from the DNA. The sample records about 200,000 clones, 80% to 85% of which are singletons. 8.2% of the sample is taken by the ten largest.

One collaborating source in Seattle enrolled patients while the patients were actively infected and followed the patients over time throughout the course of disease. Whole blood was collected in K2EDTA tubes by collaborating institutions according to the institutions' own protocols. For TCRbeta analysis, collaborator samples were shipped as frozen whole blood, as isolated PBMCs, or as DNA extracted from either sample type. As encoded in the germline V gene, CDR1 is LGHNA while CDR2 is YSLEER. Taken from cysteine to phenylalanine, the CDR3 has 15 residues. The CDR3 DNA has 45 bases and is translated from base 1. V loses 0 bases of germline sequence and J loses 6 bases, and the interval between the two ends is 13 bases. For this clone: The antigen this receptor binds is unknown. The input lacks base qualities; no much larger clone sits a single base away.

Sequenced sample: peripheral blood. This receptor was obtained from a woman aged 80 or over with COVID-19, enrolled during active disease. The chain is assembled from TRBV4-3 and TRBJ2-3; matching of 7 bases hints at TRBD1 as the D gene. The CDR3 corresponds to CASSQDRAGGDTQYF. The DNA reads as follows: TGCGCCAGCAGCCAAGATCGGGCAGGGGGGGATACGCAGTATTTT.